The clone carrying this TCR beta chain has more than one count but fewer than ten. Its matching antigen is unknown. The CDR3 extends over 12 amino acids. Looked up from germline, CDR1 is ENHRY and CDR2 is SYGVKD. Deletions cut 7 bases from V and 5 bases from J, with 11 bases between. This sample stems from a study of T cell repertoires in cytomegalovirus infection. As for the study in general: Carrying CMV and the relevant HLA type showed in public TCR beta signatures.

General study results and limits: HLA-C-restricted TCR beta clonotypes specific for CMV led the ex vivo response. The cumulative frequency of public TCR beta families distinguished individuals who carried CMV together with the relevant HLA.

Each CDR3 protein gets one entry after TCRdb re-called the reads with MiXCR. The table records 97,000 or so distinct CDR3 sequences, 16% of them present only once. The TCR comes from a human donor in good health (CMV status not recorded). Some clones in this sample may be carry-over from other donors' samples. What was sequenced was PBMCs. The chain couples TRBV10-3 to TRBJ2-5; D tentatively reads TRBD1 or TRBD2 (6 bases each). The CDR3 nucleotides read TGTGCCATCAACGGAGGGGGGGAGACCCAGTACTTC. It is translated as CAINGGGETQYF.